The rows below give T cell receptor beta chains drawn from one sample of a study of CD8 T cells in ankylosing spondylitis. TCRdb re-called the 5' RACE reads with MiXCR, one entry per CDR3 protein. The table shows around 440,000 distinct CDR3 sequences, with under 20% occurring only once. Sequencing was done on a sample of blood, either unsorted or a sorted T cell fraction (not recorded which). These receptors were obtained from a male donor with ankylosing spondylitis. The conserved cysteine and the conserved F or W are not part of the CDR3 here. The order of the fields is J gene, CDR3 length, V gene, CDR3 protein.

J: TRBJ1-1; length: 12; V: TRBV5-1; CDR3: ASRQGAFGTEAF
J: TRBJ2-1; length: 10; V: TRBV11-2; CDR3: ASSLDIGEQF
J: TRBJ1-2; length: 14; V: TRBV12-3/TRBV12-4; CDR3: ASSQSGQSANYGYT
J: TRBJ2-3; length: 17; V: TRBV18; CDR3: ASSERLPSLAGGTDTQY
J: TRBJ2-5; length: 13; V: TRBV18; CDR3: ASSPTGGSQETQY
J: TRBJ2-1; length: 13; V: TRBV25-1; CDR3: ASSEQGGNYNEQF
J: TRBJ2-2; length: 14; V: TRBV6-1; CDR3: ASSESPASWSGELF
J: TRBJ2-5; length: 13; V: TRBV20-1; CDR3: SAKAPGTEEETQY
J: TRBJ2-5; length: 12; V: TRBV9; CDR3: ASSVDPGLETQY
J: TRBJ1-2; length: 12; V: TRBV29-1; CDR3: SVLPRGEGYGYT
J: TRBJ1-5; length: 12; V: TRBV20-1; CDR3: SAGGDRGSQPQH
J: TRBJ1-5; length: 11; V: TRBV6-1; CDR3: ASSRREDQPQH
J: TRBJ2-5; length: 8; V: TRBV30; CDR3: AWGRETQY
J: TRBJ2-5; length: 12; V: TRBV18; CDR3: ASSPPAGQETQY
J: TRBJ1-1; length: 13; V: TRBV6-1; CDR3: ASSEAWKRDTEAF
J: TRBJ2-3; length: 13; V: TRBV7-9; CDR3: ASSLGATSTDTQY
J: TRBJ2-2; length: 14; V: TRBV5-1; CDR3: ASSWVSSGPPGELF
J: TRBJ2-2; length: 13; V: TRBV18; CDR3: ASSFGTMNTGELF
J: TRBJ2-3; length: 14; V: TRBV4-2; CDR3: ASSPQLAGVADTQY
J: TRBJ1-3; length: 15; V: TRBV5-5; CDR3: ASTRPNLGGSGNTIY
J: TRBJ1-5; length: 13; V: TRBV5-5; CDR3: ASSLADRGGQPQH
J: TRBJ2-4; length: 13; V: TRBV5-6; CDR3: ASSLEPKAKNIQY
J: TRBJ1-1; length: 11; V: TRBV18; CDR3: ASSTSGVGEAF
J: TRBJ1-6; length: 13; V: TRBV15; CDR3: ATSRDYGGQSPLH
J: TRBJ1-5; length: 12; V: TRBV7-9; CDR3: ASSATSSVPPQH
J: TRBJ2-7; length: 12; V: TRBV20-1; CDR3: SARDLAGRYEQY
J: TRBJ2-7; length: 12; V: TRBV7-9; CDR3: ATGRGDNSYEQY
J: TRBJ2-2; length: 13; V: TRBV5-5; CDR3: ASSARQGASGELF
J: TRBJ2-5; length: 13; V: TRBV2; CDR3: ASSRTGTAQETQY
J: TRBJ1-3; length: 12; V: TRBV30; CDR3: ACRPTVSGNTIY
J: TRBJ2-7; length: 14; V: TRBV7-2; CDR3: ASSRITGTGFPEQY
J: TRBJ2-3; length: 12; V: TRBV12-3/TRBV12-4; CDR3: ASSQDLRTDTQY
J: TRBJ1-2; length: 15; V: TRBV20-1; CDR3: SARDYGTAPSNYGYT
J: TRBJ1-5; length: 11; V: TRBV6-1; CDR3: ASSPDRFQPQH
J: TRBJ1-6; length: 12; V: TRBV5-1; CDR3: ASSLRTDNSPLH